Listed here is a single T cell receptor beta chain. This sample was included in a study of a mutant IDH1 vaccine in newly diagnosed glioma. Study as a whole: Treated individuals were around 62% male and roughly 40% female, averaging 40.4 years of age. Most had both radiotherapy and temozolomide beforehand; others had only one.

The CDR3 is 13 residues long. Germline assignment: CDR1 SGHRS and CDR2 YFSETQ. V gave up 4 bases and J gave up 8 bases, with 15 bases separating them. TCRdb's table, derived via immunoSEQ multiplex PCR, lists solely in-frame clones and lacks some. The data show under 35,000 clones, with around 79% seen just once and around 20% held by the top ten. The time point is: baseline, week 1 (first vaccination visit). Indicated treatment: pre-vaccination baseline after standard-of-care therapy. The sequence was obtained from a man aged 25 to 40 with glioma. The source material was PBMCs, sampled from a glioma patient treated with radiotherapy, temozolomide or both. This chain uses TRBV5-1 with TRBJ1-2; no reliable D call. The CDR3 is CASSAGGADGYTF. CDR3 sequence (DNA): TGCGCCAGCAGCGCCGGTGGTGCGGACGGCTACACCTTC.